Reported below is one T cell receptor beta chain. Its target antigen remains unknown. No base qualities exist here, and no much larger clone lies one base off it. Each collaborating institution followed its own protocols to collect whole blood in K2EDTA tubes. For TCRbeta analysis, collaborators shipped samples in one of three forms: frozen whole blood, isolated PBMCs, or DNA extracted from either of those sample types. TCRbeta CDR3 regions were amplified from genomic DNA using the immunoSEQ Assay, a bias-controlled multiplex PCR. Per the source publication's procedure: The number of nucleated cells in each sample was estimated by amplification of reference gene primers within the assay. To quantify the absolute abundance of each unique TCRbeta CDR3 rearrangement, sequence reads were collapsed and filtered. For each sample, productive Simpson clonality was calculated as the square root of Simpson's diversity index over productive rearrangements. Not all clones reach the TCRdb copy of this immuneACCESS table, which keeps in-frame sequences only. Checked studies attribute under half of the gap to unresolved V genes and leave the rest unexplained. D and trimming were read from the DNA, whereas the V and J calls and clone size are those reported in that table. Recorded for this sample are under 150,000 clones; around 82% of them occurred a single time. The top ten hold 3.5% to 4.5% of the sample.

The data stem from a study of blood T cell repertoires in COVID-19 (TCRdb year 2020). Regarding the research as a whole: Samples from collaborators originated in the United States, Italy and Spain and spanned both the acute and convalescent phases of COVID-19. The material from the prospective study consisted of cDNA or gDNA derived from T cells, B-cell-depleted T cells, or PBMCs. Deeply sampled blood TCRbeta repertoires from subjects exposed to, actively infected with, or recovered from COVID-19 were included in the dataset. A freely available public database, intended as a resource for researchers studying the immune response to SARS-CoV-2, is where the repertoires were released. The samples were drawn from the first 160 participants of the ongoing ImmuneRACE study and from over a thousand subjects provided by 6 global collaborators. The sample metadata nearly always contained a de-identified subject ID, COVID-19 status, age in years and sex. HLA class I and class II types, where available, came from metadata supplied by the sample provider rather than from assay-based typing. The full study reports these points: Clinical and demographic metadata were provided uncurated, with the amount varying by source and participant.

Its CDR3 holds 16 amino acids, cysteine through phenylalanine. The only DNA kept is the CDR3, 48 bases in frame from the first base. The germline V gene provides CDR1 SGHRS and CDR2 YFSETQ. V is pared back by 0 bases and J by 0 bases, with 10 bases lying between the germline termini. The receptor was derived from a woman aged 60-75 years with acute or convalescent COVID-19. Material for sequencing was peripheral blood. The chain is assembled from TRBV5-1 and TRBJ1-3, with a weak D call of TRBD1 (5 bases match). CDR3 sequence: CASSLAGGNSGNTIYF. The DNA is as follows: TGCGCCAGCAGCTTGGCCGGGGGGAACTCTGGAAACACCATATATTTT.